The sequence of this T cell receptor (beta chain) was determined in a study of T cell responses to AZD1222 COVID-19 vaccine. Method: immunoSEQ multiplex PCR; TCRdb's copy keeps in-frame clones and lacks some. The data show 100,000 to 150,000 clones, less than 95% seen once. Study-wide points: Clonal diversity was possibly underestimated; the donors were predominantly white British and more often female.

About this clone: What it recognizes is unknown.

Germline V gene lookup returns CDR1 SGDLS and CDR2 YYNGEE. The CDR3 extends over 17 amino acids. Losses at the gene ends were 1 base for V and 6 bases for J; bases not matched to a gene: 9. The clonotype originates from an adult in good health. Source: peripheral blood, taken on day 0 of MenACWY control vaccination. This chain uses TRBV9 with TRBJ2-3; 12 bases map to TRBD2. This CDR3 reads CASSVFGTSGLLDTQYF. The CDR3 nucleotides read TGTGCCAGCAGCGTATTTGGGACTAGCGGGTTGTTGGATACGCAGTATTTT.